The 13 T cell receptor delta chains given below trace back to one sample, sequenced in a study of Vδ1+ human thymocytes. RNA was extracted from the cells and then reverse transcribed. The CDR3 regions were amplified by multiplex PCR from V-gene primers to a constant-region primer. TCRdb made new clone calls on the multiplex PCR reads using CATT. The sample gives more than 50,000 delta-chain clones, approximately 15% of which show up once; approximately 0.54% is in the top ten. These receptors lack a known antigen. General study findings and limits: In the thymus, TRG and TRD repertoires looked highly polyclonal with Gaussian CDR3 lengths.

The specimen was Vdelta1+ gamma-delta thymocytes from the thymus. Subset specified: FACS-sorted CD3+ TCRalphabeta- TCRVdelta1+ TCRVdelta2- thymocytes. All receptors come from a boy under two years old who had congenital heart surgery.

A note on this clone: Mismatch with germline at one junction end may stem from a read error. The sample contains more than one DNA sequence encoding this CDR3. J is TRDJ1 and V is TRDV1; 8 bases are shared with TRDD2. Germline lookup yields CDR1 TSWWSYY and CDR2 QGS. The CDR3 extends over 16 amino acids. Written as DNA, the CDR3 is TGTGCTCTTGGGCCCGTGCTTCCTACTGGCACCGATAAGCTCATCTTT. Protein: CALGPVLPTGTDKLIF.

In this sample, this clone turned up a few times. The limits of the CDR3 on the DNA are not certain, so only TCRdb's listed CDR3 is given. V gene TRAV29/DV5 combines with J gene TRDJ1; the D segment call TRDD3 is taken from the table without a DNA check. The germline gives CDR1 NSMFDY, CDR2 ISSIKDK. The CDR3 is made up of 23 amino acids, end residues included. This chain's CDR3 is CSVLLCSKRKQLWGIPYTDKLIF.

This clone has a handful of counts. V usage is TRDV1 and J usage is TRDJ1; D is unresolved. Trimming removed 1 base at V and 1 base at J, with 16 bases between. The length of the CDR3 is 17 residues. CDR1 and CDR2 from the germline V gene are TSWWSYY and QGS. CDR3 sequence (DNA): TGTGCTCTTGGGGAACGTCATATCCCCCTCTGCACCGATAAACTCATCTTT. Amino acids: CALGERHIPLCTDKLIF.

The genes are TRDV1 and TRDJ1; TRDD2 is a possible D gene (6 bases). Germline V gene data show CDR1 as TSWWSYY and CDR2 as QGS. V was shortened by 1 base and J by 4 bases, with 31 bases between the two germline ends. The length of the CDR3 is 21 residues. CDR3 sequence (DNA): TGTGCTCTTGGGGAACGGTGCCCTTCCGAACGGGGAGGGATGTCGGACGATAAACTCATCTTT. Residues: CALGERCPSERGGMSDDKLIF.

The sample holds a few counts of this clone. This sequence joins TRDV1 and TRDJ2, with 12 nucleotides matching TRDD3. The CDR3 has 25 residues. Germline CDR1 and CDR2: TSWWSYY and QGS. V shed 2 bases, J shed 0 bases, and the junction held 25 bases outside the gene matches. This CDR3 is CALGESPASPPFWGIRLALTAQLFF. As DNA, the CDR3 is TGTGCTCTTGGGGAAAGTCCGGCTTCCCCTCCATTCTGGGGGATACGCCTCGCTTTGACAGCACAACTCTTCTTT.

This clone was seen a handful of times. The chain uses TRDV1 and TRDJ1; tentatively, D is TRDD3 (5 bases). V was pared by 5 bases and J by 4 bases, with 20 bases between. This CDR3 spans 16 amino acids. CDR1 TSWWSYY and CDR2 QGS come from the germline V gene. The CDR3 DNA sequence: TGTGCTCTTGGGTCCTGCGTAGGATGGGATCGCGATAAACTCATCTTT. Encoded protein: CALGSCVGWDRDKLIF.

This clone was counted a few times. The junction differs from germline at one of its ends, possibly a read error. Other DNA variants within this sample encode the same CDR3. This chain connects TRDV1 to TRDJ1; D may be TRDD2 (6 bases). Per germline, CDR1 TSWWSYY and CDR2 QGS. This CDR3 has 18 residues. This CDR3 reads CALGESLPRGTCPDKLIF. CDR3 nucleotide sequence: TGTGCTCTTGGGGAGAGCCTTCCGCGTGGTACTTGTCCCGATAAGCTCATCTTT.

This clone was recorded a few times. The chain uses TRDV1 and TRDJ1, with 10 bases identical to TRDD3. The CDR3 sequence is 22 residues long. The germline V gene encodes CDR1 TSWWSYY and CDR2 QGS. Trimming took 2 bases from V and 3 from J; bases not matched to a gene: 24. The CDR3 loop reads CALGEAEDVPGYWGMKSDKLIF. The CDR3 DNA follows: TGTGCTCTTGGGGAAGCCGAAGACGTTCCGGGTTACTGGGGGATGAAGTCCGATAAACTCATCTTT.

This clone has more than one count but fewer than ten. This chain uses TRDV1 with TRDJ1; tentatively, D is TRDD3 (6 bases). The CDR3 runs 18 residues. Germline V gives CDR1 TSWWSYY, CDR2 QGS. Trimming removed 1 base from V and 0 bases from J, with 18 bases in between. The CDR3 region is CALGERGTIGDYTDKLIF. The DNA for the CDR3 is TGTGCTCTTGGGGAACGGGGGACGATTGGGGACTACACCGATAAACTCATCTTT.

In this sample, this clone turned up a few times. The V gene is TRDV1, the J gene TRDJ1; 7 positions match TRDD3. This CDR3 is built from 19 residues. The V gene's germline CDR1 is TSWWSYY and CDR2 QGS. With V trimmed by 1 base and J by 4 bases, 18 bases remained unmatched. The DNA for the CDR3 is TGTGCTCTTGGGGAACGAAGTGCGGATACGGGGTGCTTGTTCGATAAACTCATCTTT. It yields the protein CALGERSADTGCLFDKLIF.

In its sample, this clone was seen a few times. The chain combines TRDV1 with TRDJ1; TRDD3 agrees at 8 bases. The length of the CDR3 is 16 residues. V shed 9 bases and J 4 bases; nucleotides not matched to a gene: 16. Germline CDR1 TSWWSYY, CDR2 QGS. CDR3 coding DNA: TGTGCTCTAAATGGTGGACTGGGGGTCCTATTCGATAAACTCATCTTT. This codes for CALNGGLGVLFDKLIF.

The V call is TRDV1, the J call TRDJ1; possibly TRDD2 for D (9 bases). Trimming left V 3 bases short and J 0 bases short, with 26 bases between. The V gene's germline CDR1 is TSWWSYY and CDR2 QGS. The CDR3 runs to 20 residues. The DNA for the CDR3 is TGTGCTCTTGGGGACGGGGCCTTCCTACCGTTGGGGGATTACACCGATAAACTCATCTTT. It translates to CALGDGAFLPLGDYTDKLIF.

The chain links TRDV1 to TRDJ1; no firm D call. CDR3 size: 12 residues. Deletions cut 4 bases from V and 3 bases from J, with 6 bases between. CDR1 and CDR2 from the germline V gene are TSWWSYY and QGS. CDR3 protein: CALGVHADKLIF. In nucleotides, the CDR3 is TGTGCTCTTGGGGTGCACGCCGATAAACTCATCTTT.